What follows are 3 T cell receptor beta chains derived from one specimen sequenced in a study of tumor-infiltrating lymphocytes in localized non-small cell lung cancer. Generated by immunoSEQ multiplex PCR, the TCRdb table keeps only in-frame clones and is missing some. This table holds some 30,000 clones, approximately 85% found once. The sequencing input was lung tumor tissue. The receptor set was obtained from a human donor with non-small cell lung cancer.

The chain uses TRBV19 and TRBJ1-5; D not certain. This CDR3 spans 15 amino acids. Germline CDR1 reads LNHDA; CDR2 reads SQIVND (reference sequence). Trimming removed 3 bases from V and 7 bases from J, with 16 bases in between. The CDR3 DNA is TGTGCCAGTAGTATCCCTCTAGCACAGTTGCAGCCCCAGCATTTT. This sequence encodes CASSIPLAQLQPQHF.

The chain recombines TRBV5-8 with TRBJ1-5; 8 bases are a match to TRBD1. V was pared by 3 bases and J by 4 bases, with 9 bases of the junction left unmatched. CDR1 SGHTS and CDR2 YDEGEE come from the germline V gene. The CDR3 loop spans 16 amino acids. CDR3 DNA: TGTGCCAGCAGCTCTTCGTTTGACAGGGGTAATCAGCCCCAGCATTTT. This sequence encodes CASSSSFDRGNQPQHF.

The chain uses TRBV7-2 and TRBJ1-5, with D perhaps TRBD1 (5 bases). This CDR3 spans 13 amino acids. Between the trimmed V and J ends, which lost 7 bases and 8 bases, there was a span of 15 bases. Per the germline V gene, CDR1 is SGHTA and CDR2 is FQGNSA. In nucleotides, the CDR3 is TGTGCCAGCACCTTGGGGGTGTTGGAGCCCCAGCATTTT. This translates into CASTLGVLEPQHF.